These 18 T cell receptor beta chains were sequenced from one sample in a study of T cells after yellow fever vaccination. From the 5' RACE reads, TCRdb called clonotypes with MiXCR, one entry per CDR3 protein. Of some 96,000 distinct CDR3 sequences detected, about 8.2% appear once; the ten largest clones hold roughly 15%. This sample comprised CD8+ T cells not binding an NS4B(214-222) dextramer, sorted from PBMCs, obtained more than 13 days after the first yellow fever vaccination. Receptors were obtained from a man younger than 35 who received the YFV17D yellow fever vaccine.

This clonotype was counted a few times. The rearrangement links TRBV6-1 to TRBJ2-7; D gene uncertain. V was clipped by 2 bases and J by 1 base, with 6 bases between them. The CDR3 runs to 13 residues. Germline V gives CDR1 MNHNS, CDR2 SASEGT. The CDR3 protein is CASSEPGSYEQYV. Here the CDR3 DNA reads TGTGCCAGCAGTGAACCCGGGTCCTACGAGCAGTACGTC.

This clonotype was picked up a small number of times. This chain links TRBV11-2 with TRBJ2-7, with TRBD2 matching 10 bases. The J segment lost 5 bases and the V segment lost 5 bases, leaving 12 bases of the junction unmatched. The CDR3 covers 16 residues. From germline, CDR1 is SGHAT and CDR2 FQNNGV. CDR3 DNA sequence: TGTGCCAGCAGCACCAATAGCGGGGGGCCAATCCACGAGCAGTACTTC. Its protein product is CASSTNSGGPIHEQYF.

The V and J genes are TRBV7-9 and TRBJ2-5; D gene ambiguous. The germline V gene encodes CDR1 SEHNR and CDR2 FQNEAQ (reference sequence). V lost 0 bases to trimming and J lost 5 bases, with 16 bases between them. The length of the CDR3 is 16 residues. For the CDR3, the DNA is TGTGCCAGCAGCTTAGCGGGAACTATCCTGGCCGAGACCCAGTACTTC. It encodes CASSLAGTILAETQYF.

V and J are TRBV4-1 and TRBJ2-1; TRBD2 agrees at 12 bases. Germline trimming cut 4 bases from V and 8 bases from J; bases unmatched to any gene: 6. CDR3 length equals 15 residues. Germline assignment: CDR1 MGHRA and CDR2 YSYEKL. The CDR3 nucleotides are TGCGCCAGCAGCCCTAGACTAGCGGGGGTATATGAGCAGTTCTTC. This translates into CASSPRLAGVYEQFF.

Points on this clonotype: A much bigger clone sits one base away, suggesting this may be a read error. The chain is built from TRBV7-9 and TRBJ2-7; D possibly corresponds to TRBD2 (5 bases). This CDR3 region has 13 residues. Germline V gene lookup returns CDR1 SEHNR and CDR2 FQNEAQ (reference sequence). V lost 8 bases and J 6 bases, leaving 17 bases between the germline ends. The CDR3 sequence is CASGSRTVSEQYF. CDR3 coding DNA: TGTGCCAGCGGCTCAAGGACTGTAAGCGAGCAGTACTTC.

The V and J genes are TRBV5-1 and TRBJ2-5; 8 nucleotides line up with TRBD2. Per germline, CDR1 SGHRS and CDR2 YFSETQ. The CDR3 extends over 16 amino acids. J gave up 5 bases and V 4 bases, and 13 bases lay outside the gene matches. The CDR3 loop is CASSIDGAGGWETQYF. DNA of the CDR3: TGCGCCAGCAGCATAGATGGGGCGGGGGGATGGGAGACCCAGTACTTC.

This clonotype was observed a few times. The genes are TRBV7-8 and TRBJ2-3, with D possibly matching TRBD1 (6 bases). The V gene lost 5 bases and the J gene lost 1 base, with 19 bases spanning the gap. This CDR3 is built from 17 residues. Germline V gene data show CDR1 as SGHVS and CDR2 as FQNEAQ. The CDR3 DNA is TGTGCCAGCAGCCCACCGGAAACAGGGATCGGCACAGATACGCAGTATTTT. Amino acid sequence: CASSPPETGIGTDTQYF.

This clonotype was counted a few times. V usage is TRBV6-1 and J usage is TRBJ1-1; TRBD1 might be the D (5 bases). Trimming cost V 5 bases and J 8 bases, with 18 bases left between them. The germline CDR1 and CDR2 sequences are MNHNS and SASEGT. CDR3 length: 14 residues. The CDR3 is CASSPDGGTHEAFF. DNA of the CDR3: TGTGCCAGCAGTCCTGACGGGGGAACCCACGAAGCTTTCTTT.

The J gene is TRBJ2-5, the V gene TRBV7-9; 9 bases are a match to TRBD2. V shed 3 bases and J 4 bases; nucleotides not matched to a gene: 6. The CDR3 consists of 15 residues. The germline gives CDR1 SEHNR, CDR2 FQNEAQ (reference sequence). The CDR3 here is CASSLAGGPVETQYF. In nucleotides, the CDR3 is TGTGCCAGCAGCTTGGCGGGGGGGCCGGTAGAGACCCAGTACTTC.

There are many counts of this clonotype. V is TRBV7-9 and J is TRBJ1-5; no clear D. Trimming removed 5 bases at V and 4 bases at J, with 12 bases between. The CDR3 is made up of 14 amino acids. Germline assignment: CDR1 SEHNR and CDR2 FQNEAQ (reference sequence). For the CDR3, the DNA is TGTGCCAGCAGCCCAGGCCAGGAGAATCAGCCCCAGCATTTT. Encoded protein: CASSPGQENQPQHF.

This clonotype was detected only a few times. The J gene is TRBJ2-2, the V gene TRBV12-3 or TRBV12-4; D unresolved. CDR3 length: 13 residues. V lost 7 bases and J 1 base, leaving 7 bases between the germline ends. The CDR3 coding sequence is TGTGCCAGCACCCCAGGGAACACCGGGGAGCTGTTTTTT. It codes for CASTPGNTGELFF.

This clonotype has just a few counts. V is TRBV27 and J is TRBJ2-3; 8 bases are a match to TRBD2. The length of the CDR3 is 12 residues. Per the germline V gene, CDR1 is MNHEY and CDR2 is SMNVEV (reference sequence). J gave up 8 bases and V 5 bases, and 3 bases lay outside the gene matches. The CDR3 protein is CASSATSGTQYF. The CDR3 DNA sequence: TGTGCCAGCAGTGCCACTAGCGGTACGCAGTATTTT.

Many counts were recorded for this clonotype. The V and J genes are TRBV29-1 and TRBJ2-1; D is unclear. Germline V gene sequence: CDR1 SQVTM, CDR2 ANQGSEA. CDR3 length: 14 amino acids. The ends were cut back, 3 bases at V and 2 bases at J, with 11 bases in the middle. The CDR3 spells CSVDTIGPYNEQFF. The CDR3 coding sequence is TGCAGCGTTGATACAATCGGCCCCTACAATGAGCAGTTCTTC.

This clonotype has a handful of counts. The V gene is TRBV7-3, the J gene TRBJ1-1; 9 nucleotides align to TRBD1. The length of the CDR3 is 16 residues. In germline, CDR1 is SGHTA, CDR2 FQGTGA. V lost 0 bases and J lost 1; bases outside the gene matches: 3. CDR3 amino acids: CASSLTGTGTNTEAFF. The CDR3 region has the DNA TGTGCCAGCAGCTTAACCGGGACAGGGACGAACACTGAAGCTTTCTTT.

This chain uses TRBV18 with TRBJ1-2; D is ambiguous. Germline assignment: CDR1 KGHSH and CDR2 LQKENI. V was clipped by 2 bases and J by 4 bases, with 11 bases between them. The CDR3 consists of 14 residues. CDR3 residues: CASSPGAWVYGYTF. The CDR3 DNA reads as TGTGCCAGCTCACCAGGAGCCTGGGTCTATGGCTACACCTTC.

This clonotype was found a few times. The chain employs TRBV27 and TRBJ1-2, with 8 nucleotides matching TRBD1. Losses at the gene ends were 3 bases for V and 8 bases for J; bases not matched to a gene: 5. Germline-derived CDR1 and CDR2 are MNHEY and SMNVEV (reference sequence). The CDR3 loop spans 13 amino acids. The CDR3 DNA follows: TGTGCCAGCAGTTTTTGGACAGGGTACGGCTACACCTTC. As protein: CASSFWTGYGYTF.

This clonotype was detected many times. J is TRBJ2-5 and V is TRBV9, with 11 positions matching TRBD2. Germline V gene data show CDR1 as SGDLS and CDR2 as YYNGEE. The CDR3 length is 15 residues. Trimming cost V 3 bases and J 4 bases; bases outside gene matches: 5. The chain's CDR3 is CASSGIAGGPETQYF. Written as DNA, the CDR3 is TGTGCCAGCAGCGGGATAGCGGGGGGGCCAGAGACCCAGTACTTC.

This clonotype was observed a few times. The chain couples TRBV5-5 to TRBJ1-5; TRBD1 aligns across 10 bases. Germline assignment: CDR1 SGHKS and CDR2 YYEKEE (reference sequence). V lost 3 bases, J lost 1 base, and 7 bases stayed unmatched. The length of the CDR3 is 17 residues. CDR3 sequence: CASSSPGQGTSNQPQHF. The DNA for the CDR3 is TGTGCCAGCAGCTCTCCGGGACAGGGGACGAGCAATCAGCCCCAGCATTTT. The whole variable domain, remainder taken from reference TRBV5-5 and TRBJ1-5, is DAGVTQSPTHLIKTRGQQVTLRCSPISGHKSVSWYQQVLGQGPQFIFQYYEKEERGRGNFPDRFSARQFPNYSSELNVNALLLGDSALYLCASSSPGQGTSNQPQHFGDGTRLSIL.